The 30 T cell receptor beta chains below were found in one sample sequenced in a study of cytomegalovirus exposure and HLA in healthy donors. Amplification used 60 Vbeta primers and 13 Jbeta primers. Repertoires were generated with immunoSEQ multiplex PCR, while TCRdb's copy carries only in-frame clones and drops some. Here the sample spans roughly 120,000 clones, approximately 79% being singletons. The specimen was PBMCs. These receptors were obtained from a young man in good health and CMV-seropositive.

The V gene is TRBV5-1, the J gene TRBJ2-3; D perhaps matches TRBD2 (5 bases). Germline V gene sequence: CDR1 SGHRS, CDR2 YFSETQ. V was clipped by 5 bases and J by 4 bases, with 14 bases between them. The CDR3 loop spans 14 amino acids. CDR3 DNA sequence: TGCGCCAGCAGGCCGGACTTTCCCCCAGATACGCAGTATTTT. As protein: CASRPDFPPDTQYF.

The genes are TRBV6-1 and TRBJ1-1; the D is unclear. Per germline, CDR1 MNHNS and CDR2 SASEGT. V dropped 4 bases and J dropped 1 base, with 10 bases sitting between them. The CDR3 extends over 14 amino acids. The DNA for the CDR3 is TGTGCCAGCAGTGCGGCGGAGAAGAACACTGAAGCTTTCTTT. Translated: CASSAAEKNTEAFF.

This chain links TRBV7-2 with TRBJ1-2; D gene uncertain. The V and J ends lost 2 bases and 3 bases respectively, with 19 bases between them. This CDR3 region has 17 residues. From germline, CDR1 is SGHTA and CDR2 FQGNSA. The CDR3 DNA sequence: TGTGCCAGCAGCTTAACGGGCGGAGCGGCAGACGACTATGGCTACACCTTC. Its translation: CASSLTGGAADDYGYTF.

The chain links TRBV11-1 to TRBJ2-7; 8 bases fit TRBD1. CDR1 and CDR2 from the germline V gene are SGHAT and FQDESV (reference sequence). V was pared by 5 bases and J by 0 bases, with 6 bases of the junction left unmatched. CDR3 length equals 15 residues. CDR3 residues: CASSPWDRSSYEQYF. CDR3 sequence (DNA): TGTGCCAGCAGCCCCTGGGACAGGAGCTCCTACGAGCAGTACTTC.

The chain joins TRBV10-3 to TRBJ1-6; 10 positions match TRBD1. This CDR3 has 15 residues. Germline V CDR1 and CDR2: ENHRY, SYGVKD. V shed 5 bases, J shed 7 bases, and the junction held 5 bases outside the gene matches. CDR3 in DNA: TGTGCCATCAGTTCCGGGACAGGGGTAAATTCACCCCTCCACTTT. This gives the protein CAISSGTGVNSPLHF.

This sequence joins TRBV18 and TRBJ2-7; 16 positions match TRBD2. The CDR3 is 16 residues long. Unmatched junction bases numbered 3, after V lost 3 bases and J lost 4 bases. Germline V CDR1 and CDR2: KGHSH, LQKENI. CDR3: CASSPRGLAGGYEQYF. In DNA form, the CDR3 reads TGTGCCAGCTCACCGCGGGGACTAGCGGGGGGGTACGAGCAGTACTTC.

The rearrangement links TRBV19 to TRBJ2-5; D call uncertain. The germline CDR1 and CDR2 sequences are LNHDA and SQIVND (reference sequence). This CDR3 region has 12 residues. Trimming took 6 bases from V and 5 from J, leaving 10 bases between them. Here the CDR3 DNA reads TGTGCCAGTAGCGAGTCCTACGAGACCCAGTACTTC. It is translated as CASSESYETQYF.

Details on this clone: The junction shows a germline mismatch at one end, possibly a read error. Distinct nucleotide sequences in the sample also encode this CDR3. The chain carries TRBV7-9 and TRBJ1-6, with 7 bases identical to TRBD1. Germline V gene sequence: CDR1 SEHNR, CDR2 FQNEAQ (reference sequence). The CDR3 extends over 15 amino acids. The CDR3 region is CSSSLGQAENSPLHF. The CDR3 nucleotides read TGTTCCAGCAGCTTAGGACAGGCCGAGAATTCACCCCTCCACTTT.

This chain uses TRBV5-1 with TRBJ2-1; TRBD2 might be the D (6 bases). V dropped 5 bases and J dropped 4 bases, with 16 bases sitting between them. From germline, CDR1 is SGHRS and CDR2 YFSETQ. The CDR3 covers 15 residues. The DNA for the CDR3 is TGCGCCAGCAGTGGGAGGTCCCCCCTATACAATGAGCAGTTCTTC. Translating gives CASSGRSPLYNEQFF.

In this sample, this clone turned up a few times. The chain has TRBV11-1 and TRBJ1-1; D is unclear. The germline V gene has CDR1 SGHAT and CDR2 FQDESV (reference sequence). CDR3 length: 13 amino acids. V dropped 6 bases and J dropped 4 bases, with 12 bases sitting between them. The CDR3 DNA is TGTGCCAGCAGGTTCGTTGAGTCCACTGAAGCTTTCTTT. Translated, it gives CASRFVESTEAFF.

The genes are TRBV6-5 and TRBJ2-5, with 9 positions matching TRBD2. Germline assignment: CDR1 MNHEY and CDR2 SVGAGI. CDR3 length equals 14 residues. After removal of 10 bases from V and 11 bases from J, the junction contained 17 bases not matched to a gene. CDR3 region: CATGGGVSLREQYF. The CDR3 DNA reads as TGTGCCACCGGCGGGGGGGTCTCTCTACGGGAGCAGTACTTC.

The table lists this clone with a count of one. The chain recombines TRBV7-9 with TRBJ1-1, with D unclear. Germline CDR1 and CDR2: SEHNR and FQNEAQ (reference sequence). Trimming removed 5 bases from V and 8 bases from J, with 30 bases in between. This CDR3 spans 18 amino acids. The DNA of the CDR3 is TGTGCCAGCAGCCCCTCATCTTTAACGTCGGAAAAAGGAGGAGAAGCTTTCTTT. This translates into CASSPSSLTSEKGGEAFF.

The chain couples TRBV30 to TRBJ2-3, with D perhaps TRBD1 (6 bases). The CDR3 runs 14 residues. Germline CDR1 is GTSNPN and CDR2 is SVGIG (reference sequence). V was shortened by 0 bases and J by 4 bases, with 11 bases between the two germline ends. CDR3 loop: CAWSVQGRADTQYF. DNA of the CDR3: TGTGCCTGGAGTGTACAGGGTCGCGCAGATACGCAGTATTTT.

This clone was counted once. The V call is TRBV9, the J call TRBJ1-3; D gene ambiguous. CDR3 length equals 16 residues. The V and J ends lost 0 bases and 0 bases respectively, with 10 bases between them. Germline CDR1 and CDR2: SGDLS and YYNGEE. The CDR3 bases are TGTGCCAGCAGCGTAGACATACAAGTCTCTGGAAACACCATATATTTT. As protein: CASSVDIQVSGNTIYF.

The chain is built from TRBV5-1 and TRBJ2-7; TRBD1 might be the D (6 bases). In germline, CDR1 is SGHRS, CDR2 YFSETQ. The ends were cut back, 0 bases at V and 6 bases at J, with 13 bases in the middle. CDR3 length: 14 amino acids. The CDR3 sequence: CASSLALGAVEQYF. The DNA for the CDR3 is TGCGCCAGCAGCTTGGCCCTGGGGGCGGTCGAGCAGTACTTC.

The chain carries TRBV5-4 and TRBJ2-4; 9 bases agree with TRBD1. This CDR3 has 15 residues. The V gene's germline CDR1 is SGHNT and CDR2 YYREEE (reference sequence). V shed 0 bases and J 5 bases; nucleotides not matched to a gene: 3. CDR3 in DNA: TGTGCCAGCAGCTTGGGGGGGGACAGGGAAAACATTCAGTACTTC. This translates into CASSLGGDRENIQYF.

The table lists this clone with a few counts. The CDR3 reads CASSLVDTSRVRREQYF. The CDR3 DNA is TGCGCCAGCAGCTTGGTTGATACCTCCAGGGTTCGTCGCGAGCAGTACTTC. The genes are TRBV5-1 and TRBJ2-7; possible D gene TRBD1, 5 bases. The ends were cut back, 0 bases at V and 6 bases at J, with 22 bases in the middle. The CDR3 length is 17 residues. CDR1 SGHRS and CDR2 YFSETQ come from the germline V gene.

This clone appeared a single time. The chain joins TRBV21-1 to TRBJ1-6. TRBV21-1 is flagged as a pseudogene. CDR3 size: 15 residues. The CDR3 DNA reads TGTGCCAGCAGCAAAGCGCCCGGGAGGGATTCACCCCTCCACTTT. It encodes CASSKAPGRDSPLHF.

V and J are TRBV7-2 and TRBJ1-1; D possibly corresponds to TRBD1 (6 bases). Germline V gene data show CDR1 as SGHTA and CDR2 as FQGNSA. This CDR3 is built from 15 residues. V was clipped by 1 base and J by 0 bases, with 9 bases between them. The CDR3 region is CASSLERGLNTEAFF. DNA of the CDR3: TGTGCCAGCAGCTTAGAGAGGGGGTTGAACACTGAAGCTTTCTTT. The variable domain in full, completed from reference TRBV7-2 and TRBJ1-1, reads GAGVSQSPSNKVTEKGKDVELRCDPISGHTALYWYRQSLGQGLEFLIYFQGNSAPDKSGLPSDRFSAERTGGSVSTLTIQRTQQEDSAVYLCASSLERGLNTEAFFGQGTRLTVV.

The chain employs TRBV2 and TRBJ2-5; possibly TRBD1 for D (6 bases). In germline, CDR1 is SNHLY, CDR2 FYNNEI. V gave up 6 bases and J gave up 2 bases, with 13 bases separating them. The CDR3 totals 14 residues. This chain's CDR3 is CASRHEGGQETQYF. The DNA for the CDR3 is TGTGCCAGCAGACATGAAGGGGGACAAGAGACCCAGTACTTC.

In its sample, this clone was seen once. V and J are TRBV29-1 and TRBJ1-3; TRBD1 is a possible D gene (6 bases). The V gene lost 5 bases and the J gene lost 4 bases, with 15 bases spanning the gap. Germline V gene lookup returns CDR1 SQVTM and CDR2 ANQGSEA. There are 14 residues in the CDR3. CDR3 residues: CSVLVGAPGNTIYF. CDR3 coding DNA: TGCAGCGTTCTGGTGGGGGCCCCGGGAAACACCATATATTTT.

The rearrangement uses TRBV6-1 and TRBJ2-7; possibly TRBD1 for D (6 bases). Germline loops: CDR1 MNHNS, CDR2 SASEGT. The CDR3 runs 15 residues. The V end lost 8 bases, the J end lost 1 base, and 18 bases lay between the germline ends. In nucleotides, the CDR3 is TGTGCCAGCCAGGAGATAGACAGGAGATCCTACGAGCAGTACTTC. Its protein product is CASQEIDRRSYEQYF.

This clone was counted a few times. This sample includes further DNA sequences coding for the same CDR3. The rearrangement uses TRBV6-5 and TRBJ2-7; TRBD1 aligns across 10 bases. V gave up 6 bases and J gave up 5 bases; unmatched junction bases: 7. This CDR3 is built from 14 residues. Looked up from germline, CDR1 is MNHEY and CDR2 is SVGAGI. DNA for the CDR3: TGTGCCAGCAGCAGGGACAGGGGCAATCACGAGCAGTACTTC. As protein: CASSRDRGNHEQYF.

The chain joins TRBV6-1 to TRBJ2-5, with D possibly TRBD2 on 5 matching bases. In germline, CDR1 is MNHNS, CDR2 SASEGT. The CDR3 is 13 residues long. The V end lost 5 bases, the J end lost 5 bases, and 12 bases lay between the germline ends. CDR3 residues: CASSPGFGETQYF. The CDR3 bases are TGTGCCAGCAGTCCGGGATTTGGGGAGACCCAGTACTTC.

J is TRBJ2-3 and V is TRBV29-1; TRBD2 might be the D (6 bases). Germline CDR1 SQVTM, CDR2 ANQGSEA. This CDR3 has 12 amino acids. Trimming took off 5 bases at V and 3 bases at J, with 9 bases between the two ends. The CDR3 reads CSVSSGTDTQYF. The DNA for the CDR3 is TGCAGCGTTTCCAGCGGGACAGATACGCAGTATTTT.

V usage is TRBV7-9 and J usage is TRBJ1-2; TRBD1 might be the D (6 bases). Germline V CDR1 and CDR2: SEHNR, FQNEAQ (reference sequence). Trimming pared 5 bases from V and 5 bases from J, leaving 12 bases between. The CDR3 contains 13 residues. The CDR3 nucleotides are TGTGCCAGCAGCGCAAGACAGGTTTATGGCTACACCTTC. This translates into CASSARQVYGYTF.

This clone occurred once. This chain uses TRBV6-6 with TRBJ1-2; 7 nucleotides align to TRBD1. This CDR3 has 16 residues. With V trimmed by 2 bases and J by 2 bases, 8 bases remained unmatched. Germline V gene sequence: CDR1 MNHNY, CDR2 SVGAGI (reference sequence). This CDR3 reads CASSYPGIQGNYGYTF. The CDR3 bases are TGTGCCAGCAGTTACCCAGGAATACAGGGGAACTATGGCTACACCTTC.

This chain links TRBV5-4 with TRBJ2-5; 13 bases map to TRBD2. The germline V gene has CDR1 SGHNT and CDR2 YYREEE (reference sequence). Trimming removed 2 bases from V and 2 bases from J; junction bases left unmatched: 0. The CDR3 is 15 amino acids. The CDR3 here is CASSLLAGGQETQYF. Here the CDR3 DNA reads TGTGCCAGCAGCTTACTAGCGGGGGGGCAAGAGACCCAGTACTTC.

V is TRBV6-1 and J is TRBJ1-5; 7 nucleotides agree with TRBD1. With V trimmed by 5 bases and J by 1 base, 5 bases remained unmatched. This CDR3 is 15 amino acids long. Germline CDR1 is MNHNS and CDR2 is SASEGT. CDR3 residues: CASSPGTASNQPQHF. CDR3 nucleotide sequence: TGTGCCAGCAGTCCCGGGACAGCAAGCAATCAGCCCCAGCATTTT.

The chain is built from TRBV15 and TRBJ1-3; 8 bases are shared with TRBD1. CDR3 length: 15 amino acids. Germline loops: CDR1 LNHNV, CDR2 YYDKDF (reference sequence). V trimming: 3 bases; J trimming: 7 bases; junction bases outside the gene matches: 8. The CDR3 region has the DNA TGTGCCACCAGCAGTCTGACAGGGGTCGGCAACACCATATATTTT. It specifies CATSSLTGVGNTIYF. Variable domain in full (rest from reference TRBV15 and TRBJ1-3): DAMVIQNPRYQVTQFGKPVTLSCSQTLNHNVMYWYQQKSSQAPKLLFHYYDKDFNNEADTPDNFQSRRPNTSFCFLDIRSPGLGDTAMYLCATSSLTGVGNTIYFGEGSWLTVV.